Detailed here is one T cell receptor (beta chain). The data were obtained in a study of blood T cell repertoires in COVID-19. Trimming cost V 1 base and J 4 bases, with 13 bases left between them. The CDR3 has 16 residues. Germline V CDR1 and CDR2: LNHDA, SQIVND (reference sequence). Method: immunoSEQ multiplex PCR; TCRdb's copy keeps in-frame clones and lacks some. The data hold approximately 170,000 clones, with about 80% observed a single time. The receptor was isolated from an elderly woman with acute or convalescent COVID-19. Sequenced material: peripheral blood. J is TRBJ2-2 and V is TRBV19; TRBD2 might be the D (5 bases). CDR3 nucleotide sequence: TGTGCCAGTAGTATAGTAGGCGGGTCGGGCACCGGGGAGCTGTTTTTT. It encodes CASSIVGGSGTGELFF.